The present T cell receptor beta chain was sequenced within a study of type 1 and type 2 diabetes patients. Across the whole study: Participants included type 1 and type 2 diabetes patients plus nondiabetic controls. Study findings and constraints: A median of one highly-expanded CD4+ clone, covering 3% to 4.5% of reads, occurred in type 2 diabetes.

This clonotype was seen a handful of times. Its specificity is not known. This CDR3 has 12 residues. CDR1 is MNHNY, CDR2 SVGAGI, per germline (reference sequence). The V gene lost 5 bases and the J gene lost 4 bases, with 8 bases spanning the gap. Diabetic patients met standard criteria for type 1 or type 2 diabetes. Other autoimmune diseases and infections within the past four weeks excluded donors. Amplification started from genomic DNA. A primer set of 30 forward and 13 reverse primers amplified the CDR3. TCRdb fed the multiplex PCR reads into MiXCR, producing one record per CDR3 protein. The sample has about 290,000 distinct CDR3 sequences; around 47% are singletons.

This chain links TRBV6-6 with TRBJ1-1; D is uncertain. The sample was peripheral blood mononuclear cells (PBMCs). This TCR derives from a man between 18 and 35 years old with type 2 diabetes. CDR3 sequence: CASSRSFTEAFF. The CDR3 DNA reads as TGTGCCAGCAGTAGAAGTTTCACTGAAGCTTTCTTT.